Listed below are T cell receptor beta chains from one sample, sequenced in a study of regulatory T cells in long-lasting Graves disease. TCRdb used MiXCR to reprocess the multiplex PCR reads, holding one entry per CDR3 protein. Here the sample spans about 300,000 distinct CDR3 sequences, 15% to 20% being singletons. The source material was peripheral blood mononuclear cells (PBMCs), sampled at new diagnosis, from a patient treated with antithyroid drugs. The receptor source for this set is a female donor with Graves disease. Both conserved end residues are part of each CDR3. A D gene is named only where the DNA matches it firmly. For some rows the clone size is stated as once, few or many, or as a class when expanded; others skip it.

v_call	d_call	clone_size	j_call	cdr3_nt	cdr3_aa
TRBV7-9	TRBD2	NA	TRBJ2-3	TGTGCCAGCAGCTTAACCCTAGCGGGGACAGATACGCAGTATTTT	CASSLTLAGTDTQYF
TRBV9	NA	NA	TRBJ2-1	TGTGCCAGCAGCGTAGCTACCTACAATGAGCAGTTCTTC	CASSVATYNEQFF
TRBV5-1	NA	NA	TRBJ2-6	TGCGCCAGCAGCACTGGACGGGACTCTGGGGCCAACGTCCTGACTTTC	CASSTGRDSGANVLTF
TRBV5-1	NA	few	TRBJ1-1	TGCGCCAGCAGCTTGGTATCCACAGTGAACACTGAAGCTTCCTTT	CASSLVSTVNTEASF
TRBV12-3/TRBV12-4	TRBD2	many	TRBJ2-1	TGTGCCAGCAGTCCCCAAACTAGCGGGAGTCGGGATGAGCAGTTCTTC	CASSPQTSGSRDEQFF
TRBV10-2	NA	many	TRBJ2-2	TGCGCCAGCAGCGTACTAGGGGGGAACACCGGGGAGCTGTTTTTT	CASSVLGGNTGELFF
TRBV3-1	NA	NA	TRBJ2-4	TGTGCCAGCAGTTTCCAGACAGGGACTGGCATTCAGTACTTC	CASSFQTGTGIQYF
TRBV5-1	NA	many	TRBJ1-1	TGCGCCAGCAGACGGACGGATAACACTGAAGCTTTCTTT	CASRRTDNTEAFF
TRBV28	NA	many	TRBJ2-3	TGTGCCAGCAGTTTAATCGAAGGGGGCACAGATACGCAGTATTTT	CASSLIEGGTDTQYF
TRBV10-2	NA	many	TRBJ1-5	TGCGCCAGTTCCGACAGCCTCAATCAGCCCCAGCATTTT	CASSDSLNQPQHF
TRBV29-1	NA	NA	TRBJ1-1	TGCAGCGTTCTATGGTACGGGAACACTGAAGCTTTCTTT	CSVLWYGNTEAFF
TRBV27	TRBD1	few	TRBJ1-4	TGTGCCAGCAGTCCGGACAGGGGGCAGGGAAAACTGTTTTTT	CASSPDRGQGKLFF
TRBV19	NA	many	TRBJ1-1	TGTGCTAAGTCCAACCCACTAGTCCTGAAGCTTTTCTTT	CAKSNPLVLKLFF
TRBV3-1	NA	many	TRBJ2-5	TGTGCCAGCAGCCAAGGTCAGCCGGGACGGGGACATGAGACCCAGTACTTC	CASSQGQPGRGHETQYF
TRBV7-3	NA	NA	TRBJ2-1	TGTGCCAGCAGCTTAACCTGGAGCTCCTACAATGAGCAGTTCTTC	CASSLTWSSYNEQFF
TRBV20-1	NA	few	TRBJ2-7	TGCAGTGCTAGAGATGGGGGCTACGAGCAGTACTTC	CSARDGGYEQYF
TRBV6-1	NA	NA	TRBJ2-7	TGTGCCAGCAGTGAAGCATCCAAAGACCTCGAGTACTTC	CASSEASKDLEYF
TRBV25-1	NA	few	TRBJ2-7	TGTGCCAGCAGTGGGTTCAAATACGAGCAGTACTTC	CASSGFKYEQYF
TRBV27	NA	many	TRBJ2-1	TGTGCCAGCAGCCTATCCCCGCGGGGCAGAAATGAGCAGTTCTTC	CASSLSPRGRNEQFF
TRBV7-9	NA	few	TRBJ1-2	TGTGCCAGCAGCTTCGCAGGGTCTAACTATGGCTACACCTTC	CASSFAGSNYGYTF
TRBV20-1	TRBD2	once	TRBJ2-4	TGCAGTGCTAGTGCGGTAGCGGGAGCCAAAAACATTCAGTACTTC	CSASAVAGAKNIQYF
TRBV12-3/TRBV12-4	NA	many	TRBJ2-2	TGTGCCAGCATTCGACAGACCGGGGAGCTGTTTTTT	CASIRQTGELFF
TRBV29-1	NA	many	TRBJ2-7	TGCAGCGTTGGTCAGGACCACTACGAGCAGTACTTC	CSVGQDHYEQYF
TRBV7-8	TRBD1	NA	TRBJ2-7	TGTGCCAGCAGCCCTCGTCGGACAGGGACAGAGAATGAGCAGTACTTC	CASSPRRTGTENEQYF
TRBV20-1	NA	many	TRBJ2-7	TGCAGTGCTCAAACTCAGACAAGCTACGAGCAGTACTTC	CSAQTQTSYEQYF
TRBV7-9	NA	NA	TRBJ1-2	TGTGCCAGCAGCCCGCGGGGGCCGAACTATGGCTACACCTTC	CASSPRGPNYGYTF
TRBV6-1	NA	few	TRBJ2-1	TGTGCCAGCAGCCCGGGACCCTCTAAGGGGCAGTTCTTC	CASSPGPSKGQFF